The 23 T cell receptor beta chains below were found in one sample sequenced in a study of blood T cell repertoires in COVID-19. Some clones are missing from TCRdb's copy, which holds only in-frame ones; the method was immunoSEQ multiplex PCR. Of roughly 100,000 clones detected, around four fifths appear once; the ten largest clones hold just under 4.5%. Sequenced material: peripheral blood. The receptors stem from a human donor in a cohort sampled during active COVID-19.

This chain uses TRBV4-3 with TRBJ2-5; 13 nucleotides line up with TRBD2. V lost 2 bases to trimming and J lost 1 base; unmatched junction nucleotides: 4. The CDR3 covers 17 residues. The V gene's germline CDR1 is LGHNA and CDR2 YSLEER. The CDR3 sequence: CASSQRLAGGTQETQYF. CDR3 DNA: TGCGCCAGCAGCCAAAGACTAGCGGGGGGCACCCAAGAGACCCAGTACTTC.

The gene calls are TRBV4-1 and TRBJ2-1; 9 bases are shared with TRBD2. The germline V gene has CDR1 MGHRA and CDR2 YSYEKL. The CDR3 extends over 18 amino acids. J was trimmed by 6 bases and V by 2 bases; bases with no gene match: 14. The CDR3 protein is CASSQYPWGSGGGNEQFF. In nucleotides, the CDR3 is TGCGCCAGCAGCCAATACCCGTGGGGTAGCGGGGGAGGCAATGAGCAGTTCTTC.

The chain carries TRBV2 and TRBJ2-5, with 7 bases matching TRBD2. Germline assignment: CDR1 SNHLY and CDR2 FYNNEI. CDR3 length equals 15 residues. The junction had 5 bases not matched to a gene; V was cut back by 3 bases and J by 1 base. CDR3 sequence reads: CASSEGRETQETQYF. The CDR3 DNA follows: TGTGCCAGCAGTGAGGGGCGGGAGACCCAAGAGACCCAGTACTTC.

The J gene is TRBJ1-2, the V gene TRBV19; D gene uncertain. V was clipped by 5 bases and J by 3 bases, with 13 bases between them. In germline, CDR1 is LNHDA, CDR2 SQIVND (reference sequence). The CDR3 extends over 14 amino acids. The CDR3 DNA reads as TGTGCCAGTAGTTCCCACCGGGTCGACTATGGCTACACCTTC. Encoded protein: CASSSHRVDYGYTF.

The DNA of the CDR3 is TGTGCCAGCAGCTTAGTCGTTAGTGGCACAGATACGCAGTATTTT. This codes for CASSLVVSGTDTQYF. This chain uses TRBV7-6 with TRBJ2-3; D ambiguous. The V and J ends lost 1 base and 1 base respectively, with 9 bases between them. Germline CDR1 is SGHVS and CDR2 is FNYEAQ. The CDR3 runs 15 residues.

The chain carries TRBV6-5 and TRBJ2-1, with a tentative D call TRBD2 (6 bases). Per germline, CDR1 MNHEY and CDR2 SVGAGI. This CDR3 has 13 amino acids. Written as DNA, the CDR3 is TGTGCTACAACGCGGGGCCTCGTGAATGAGCAGTTCTTC. Its protein product is CATTRGLVNEQFF.

The chain links TRBV5-1 to TRBJ2-5; a weak D match, TRBD2 (6 bases). V shed 0 bases and J shed 5 bases, with 17 bases lying between them. Per germline, CDR1 SGHRS and CDR2 YFSETQ. The length of the CDR3 is 16 residues. The CDR3: CASSLGAGSRRETQYF. DNA of the CDR3: TGCGCCAGCAGCTTGGGTGCGGGGTCGAGACGTGAGACCCAGTACTTC.

This rearrangement joins TRBV7-2 to TRBJ2-1; D is possibly TRBD1 (5 bases). V lost 1 base to trimming and J lost 7 bases, with 11 bases between them. Germline V gene lookup returns CDR1 SGHTA and CDR2 FQGNSA. This CDR3 comprises 14 residues. The DNA for the CDR3 is TGTGCCAGCAGCTTAGGGGGCTCTCGGAATGAGCAGTTCTTC. Translation: CASSLGGSRNEQFF.

V is TRBV6-2 or TRBV6-3 and J is TRBJ1-5, with 10 bases fitting TRBD1. The CDR3 consists of 14 residues. V shed 5 bases, J shed 7 bases, and the junction held 5 bases outside the gene matches. CDR1 and CDR2 (germline): MNHEY, SVGEGT. The CDR3, as DNA: TGTGCCAGCAGTCGATCGACAGGGGGCCAGCCCCAGCATTTT. Residues: CASSRSTGGQPQHF.

V usage is TRBV7-9 and J usage is TRBJ1-1; D gene ambiguous. CDR1 SEHNR and CDR2 FQNEAQ come from the germline V gene (reference sequence). The CDR3 consists of 11 residues. Trimming took off 5 bases at V and 6 bases at J, with 7 bases between the two ends. The CDR3 nucleotides are TGTGCCAGCAGCGGAGGCGCTGAAGCTTTCTTT. Translation gives CASSGGAEAFF.

The chain carries TRBV5-1 and TRBJ2-2, with D unresolved. The CDR3 consists of 18 residues. The germline V and J ends were trimmed by 0 bases and 4 bases, with 19 bases remaining between them. Germline CDR1 reads SGHRS; CDR2 reads YFSETQ. The CDR3 DNA follows: TGCGCCAGCAGCTTGGGGGCTATCACCACCTTTCTCACCGGGGAGCTGTTTTTT. Its translation is CASSLGAITTFLTGELFF.

This clone was observed a few times. The chain employs TRBV30 and TRBJ1-1; no clear D. The CDR3 runs to 12 residues. V was trimmed by 5 bases and J by 10 bases, leaving 17 bases between them. Per germline, CDR1 GTSNPN and CDR2 SVGIG (reference sequence). CDR3 loop: CAWAGAAGRAFF. In DNA form, the CDR3 reads TGTGCCTGGGCCGGCGCCGCGGGGAGAGCTTTCTTT. The full variable domain, with the rest looked up from reference TRBV30 and TRBJ1-1, is SQTIHQWPATLVQPVGSPLSLECTVEGTSNPNLYWYRQAAGRGLQLLFYSVGIGQISSEVPQNLSASRPQDRQFILSSKKLLLSDSGFYLCAWAGAAGRAFFGQGTRLTVV.

The CDR3 DNA follows: TGCGCCAGCAGCCAAGATGGTCAGGGGGCGAATTCACCCCTCCACTTT. Encoded protein: CASSQDGQGANSPLHF. The chain joins TRBV4-1 to TRBJ1-6; 8 bases match TRBD1. CDR3 length equals 16 residues. CDR1 is MGHRA and CDR2 is YSYEKL in the germline V gene. The ends lost 0 bases at V and 7 bases at J; junction bases unmatched: 5.

The V call is TRBV4-3, the J call TRBJ2-3, with 9 bases lining up with TRBD2. The CDR3 length is 13 residues. V lost 0 bases, J lost 10 bases, and 2 bases stayed unmatched. The germline V gene has CDR1 LGHNA and CDR2 YSLEER. In nucleotides, the CDR3 is TGCGCCAGCAGCCAAGATGGGACTAGCCCGCAGTATTTT. Translated: CASSQDGTSPQYF.

The CDR3 region is CASSFSGRTDTQYF. The CDR3 DNA follows: TGTGCCAGCAGCTTTAGCGGGCGCACAGATACGCAGTATTTT. This chain uses TRBV7-2 with TRBJ2-3; 7 bases map to TRBD2. CDR3 length: 14 residues. J was trimmed by 1 base and V by 3 bases; bases with no gene match: 1. CDR1 is SGHTA, CDR2 FQGNSA, per germline.

This chain connects TRBV7-8 to TRBJ1-5; a possible D gene is TRBD1 (6 bases). The CDR3 runs to 18 residues. The V end lost 5 bases, the J end lost 3 bases, and 23 bases lay between the germline ends. Germline loops: CDR1 SGHVS, CDR2 FQNEAQ. The CDR3 sequence is CASSPLLGPGQTNQPQHF. The CDR3 nucleotides are TGTGCCAGCAGCCCACTGCTTGGTCCGGGACAAACCAATCAGCCCCAGCATTTT.

In its sample, this clone was seen a few times. The chain is built from TRBV2 and TRBJ1-2, with a tentative D call TRBD1 (6 bases). Germline-derived CDR1 and CDR2 are SNHLY and FYNNEI. There are 13 residues in the CDR3. V lost 9 bases and J 2 bases, leaving 13 bases between the germline ends. This chain's CDR3 is CARENRENYGYTF. Written as DNA, the CDR3 is TGTGCCAGGGAAAACAGGGAGAACTATGGCTACACCTTC.

J is TRBJ1-1 and V is TRBV5-1; possibly TRBD1 for D (6 bases). CDR1 is SGHRS and CDR2 is YFSETQ in the germline V gene. This CDR3 contains 14 residues. Trimming left V 2 bases short and J 0 bases short, with 8 bases between. CDR3 coding DNA: TGCGCCAGCAGCTTAGGACAGATGAACACTGAAGCTTTCTTT. Residues: CASSLGQMNTEAFF.

This rearrangement joins TRBV24-1 to TRBJ2-1; no firm D call. Germline values: CDR1 KGHDR, CDR2 SFDVKD. V lost 3 bases and J 0 bases, leaving 11 bases between the germline ends. The CDR3 length is 16 residues. The CDR3 is CATSDSTASSYNEQFF. The CDR3 region has the DNA TGTGCCACCAGTGATAGCACGGCTAGCTCCTACAATGAGCAGTTCTTC.

V gene TRBV11-3 combines with J gene TRBJ2-5; perhaps TRBD2 as D (6 bases). The germline V gene has CDR1 SGHNT and CDR2 YENEEA. The CDR3 has 16 amino acids. Trimming cost V 4 bases and J 3 bases, with 18 bases left between them. The CDR3 reads CASSSGTPQWEETQYF. The DNA of the CDR3 is TGTGCCAGCAGCTCCGGGACTCCGCAGTGGGAAGAGACCCAGTACTTC.

This clone was seen a single time. This chain joins TRBV18 and TRBJ2-1, with TRBD2 as a possible D gene (6 bases). The CDR3 contains 15 residues. V was clipped by 5 bases and J by 4 bases, with 15 bases between them. CDR1 and CDR2 (germline): KGHSH, LQKENI. The CDR3 DNA reads TGTGCCAGCTCATCGCCGGGAGCGCGGTACAATGAGCAGTTCTTC. Translation gives CASSSPGARYNEQFF.

The chain is built from TRBV7-9 and TRBJ2-3; D is unresolved. Germline V lookup: CDR1 SEHNR, CDR2 FQNEAQ (reference sequence). Trimming pared 2 bases from V and 4 bases from J, leaving 4 bases between. This CDR3 has 12 residues. CDR3 coding DNA: TGTGCCAGCAGCTTAAGCTCAGATACGCAGTATTTT. It yields the protein CASSLSSDTQYF.

The J gene is TRBJ2-7, the V gene TRBV5-1, with no clear D. The V gene lost 0 bases and the J gene lost 7 bases, with 8 bases spanning the gap. Germline V gene lookup returns CDR1 SGHRS and CDR2 YFSETQ. The CDR3 is 12 amino acids. As DNA, the CDR3 is TGCGCCAGCAGCTTGGGAACGACAGAGCAGTACTTC. As protein: CASSLGTTEQYF.